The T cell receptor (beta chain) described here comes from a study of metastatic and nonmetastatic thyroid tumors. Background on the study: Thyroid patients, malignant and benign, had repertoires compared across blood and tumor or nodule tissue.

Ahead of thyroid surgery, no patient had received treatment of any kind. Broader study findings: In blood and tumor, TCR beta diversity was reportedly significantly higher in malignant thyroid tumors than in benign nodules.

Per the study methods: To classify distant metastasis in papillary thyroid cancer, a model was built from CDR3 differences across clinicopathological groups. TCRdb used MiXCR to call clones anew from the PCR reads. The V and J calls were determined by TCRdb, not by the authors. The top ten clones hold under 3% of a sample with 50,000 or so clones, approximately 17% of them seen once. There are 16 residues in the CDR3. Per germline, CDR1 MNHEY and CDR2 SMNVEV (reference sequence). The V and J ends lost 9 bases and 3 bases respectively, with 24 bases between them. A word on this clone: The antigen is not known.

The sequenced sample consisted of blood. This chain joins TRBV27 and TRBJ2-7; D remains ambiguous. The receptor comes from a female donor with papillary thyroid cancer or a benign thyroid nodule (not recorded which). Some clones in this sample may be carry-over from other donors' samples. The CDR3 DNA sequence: TGTGCCAGGCCACCCGATGGGTCCACCATTTACTACGAGCAGTACTTC. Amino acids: CARPPDGSTIYYEQYF.